This T cell receptor (beta chain) was sequenced in a study of control samples from healthy donors and cancer patients. Trimming took 8 bases from V and 6 from J; bases not matched to a gene: 6. The CDR3 has 12 residues. The V gene's germline CDR1 is LGHDT and CDR2 YNNKEL (reference sequence). Repertoires were generated with immunoSEQ multiplex PCR, while TCRdb's copy carries only in-frame clones and drops some. The sample holds some 130,000 clones; approximately 89% are singletons and the top ten take 8.6%. The sequence derives from a young man in good health. Material for sequencing was blood. V gene TRBV3-1 (or the pseudogene TRBV3-2) combines with J gene TRBJ2-7; 8 bases are shared with TRBD1. The CDR3 DNA follows: TGTGCCAGCTCCCAGGGGGCTGGCGAGCAGTACTTC. Translated, it gives CASSQGAGEQYF.